This T cell receptor (beta chain) was sequenced for a study of tumor and adjacent non-tumor tissue in lung cancer. Germline values: CDR1 DFQATT, CDR2 SNEGSKA (reference sequence). J gave up 3 bases and V 1 base, and 5 bases lay outside the gene matches. CDR3 size: 16 residues. Three rounds of nested PCR, following a modified ARM-PCR protocol, produced the TCRbeta library. TCRdb called the multiplex PCR reads again in MiXCR, with one record for every CDR3 protein. Seen here are more than 120,000 distinct CDR3 sequences, 66% observed once, and the top ten hold over 15%. Concerning this clonotype: This could be a read error, since a much larger clone is one nucleotide away.

No cell sorting was done before RNA was extracted from the tissue. The sequenced sample was lung tumor tissue. The rearrangement links TRBV20-1 to TRBJ2-1, with 11 bases aligning to TRBD2. The TCR was taken from a man aged 60 to 69 with small cell lung cancer. The DNA of the CDR3 is TGCAGTGCTAGAGTAGCGGGAGGGCCGATCTACAATGAGCAGTTCTTC. Protein product: CSARVAGGPIYNEQFF.